The text below deals with one T cell receptor (beta chain). Its antigen is undetermined. RNA extraction was followed by reverse transcription into cDNA, which acted as the sequencing template. This table comes from immunoSEQ multiplex PCR, and its TCRdb copy is limited to in-frame clones, with some not included. The repertoire includes some 100,000 clones, roughly 63% of them detected once, and 25% to 30% sits in the top ten. The data belong to a study of CD8+ T cells in alopecia areata. Turning to the study itself: Treated patients swallowed 5 to 10 mg of oral tofacitinib twice daily. Regarding the study as a whole: In lesional scalp, particularly from alopecia totalis/universalis, clonality was higher than in normal scalp. While tofacitinib was given, many expanded lesional clones persisted in scalp and blood.

Treatment noted: oral pan-JAK inhibitor, 5-10 mg twice daily. Alopecia areata patients provided lesional scalp punch biopsies and peripheral blood. The material sequenced was CD8+ T cells sorted from blood, taken at week 4, from a patient treated with tofacitinib. The origin of this receptor is a human donor with alopecia areata.

The CDR3 spells CASSQEQDSSYEQYF. The CDR3 DNA follows: TGCGCCAGCAGCCAAGAACAGGACTCCTCCTACGAGCAGTACTTC. This rearrangement joins TRBV4-1 to TRBJ2-7, with D perhaps TRBD1 or TRBD2 (5 bases each). The CDR3 runs 15 residues. Germline-derived CDR1 and CDR2 are MGHRA and YSYEKL. The V end was cut by 0 bases, the J end by 0 bases, with 9 bases between.